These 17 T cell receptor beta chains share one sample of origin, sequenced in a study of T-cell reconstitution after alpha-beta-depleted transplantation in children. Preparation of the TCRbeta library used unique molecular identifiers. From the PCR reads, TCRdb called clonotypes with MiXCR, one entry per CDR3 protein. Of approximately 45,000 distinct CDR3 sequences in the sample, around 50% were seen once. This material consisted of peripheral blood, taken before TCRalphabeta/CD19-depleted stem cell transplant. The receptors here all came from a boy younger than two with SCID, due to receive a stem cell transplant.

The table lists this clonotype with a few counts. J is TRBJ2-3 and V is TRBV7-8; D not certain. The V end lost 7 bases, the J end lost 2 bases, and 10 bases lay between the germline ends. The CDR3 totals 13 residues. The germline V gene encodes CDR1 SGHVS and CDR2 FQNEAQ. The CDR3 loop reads CASTDSSTDTQYF. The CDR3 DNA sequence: TGTGCCAGCACAGACTCGTCCACAGATACGCAGTATTTT. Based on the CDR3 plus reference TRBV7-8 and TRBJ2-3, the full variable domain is GAGVSQSPRYKVAKRGQDVALRCDPISGHVSLFWYQQALGQGPEFLTYFQNEAQLDKSGLPSDRFFAERPEGSVSTLKIQRTQQEDSAVYLCASTDSSTDTQYFGPGTRLTVL.

The CDR3 loop reads CASSQVEGQGIETQYF. The CDR3 coding sequence is TGTGCCAGCAGCCAAGTAGAGGGACAGGGAATAGAGACCCAGTACTTC. V usage is TRBV4-2 and J usage is TRBJ2-5, with 9 nucleotides matching TRBD1. The length of the CDR3 is 16 residues. Germline trimming cut 1 base from V and 4 bases from J; bases unmatched to any gene: 7. The germline V gene encodes CDR1 LGHNA and CDR2 YNFKEQ.

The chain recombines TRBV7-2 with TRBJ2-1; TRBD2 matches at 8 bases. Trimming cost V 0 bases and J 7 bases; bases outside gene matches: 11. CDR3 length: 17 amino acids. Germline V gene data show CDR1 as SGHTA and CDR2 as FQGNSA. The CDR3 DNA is TGTGCCAGCAGCTTAGCGATAGTAAGCGGGGGTTCGAATGAGCAGTTCTTC. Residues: CASSLAIVSGGSNEQFF.

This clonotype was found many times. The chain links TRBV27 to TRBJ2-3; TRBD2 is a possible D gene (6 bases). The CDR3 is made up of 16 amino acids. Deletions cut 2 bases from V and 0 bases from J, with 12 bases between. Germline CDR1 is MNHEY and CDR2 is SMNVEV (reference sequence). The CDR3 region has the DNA TGTGCCAGCAGTTTAGGTGGTAGCGGTAGCACAGATACGCAGTATTTT. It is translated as CASSLGGSGSTDTQYF.

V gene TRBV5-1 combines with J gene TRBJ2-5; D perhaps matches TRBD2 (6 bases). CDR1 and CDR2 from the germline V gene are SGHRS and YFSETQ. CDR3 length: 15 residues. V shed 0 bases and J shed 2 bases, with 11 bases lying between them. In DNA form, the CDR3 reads TGCGCCAGCAGCTTGGTTCCTGGGACTCAAGAGACCCAGTACTTC. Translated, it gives CASSLVPGTQETQYF.

The DNA for the CDR3 is TGTGCCAGCAGTTTTTACGGAGACCTCTCAGAAAAACTGTTTTTT. Translation: CASSFYGDLSEKLFF. V usage is TRBV27 and J usage is TRBJ1-4, with D hard to call. Germline V gives CDR1 MNHEY, CDR2 SMNVEV (reference sequence). The CDR3 contains 15 residues. V lost 3 bases, J lost 8 bases, and 16 bases lay in between.

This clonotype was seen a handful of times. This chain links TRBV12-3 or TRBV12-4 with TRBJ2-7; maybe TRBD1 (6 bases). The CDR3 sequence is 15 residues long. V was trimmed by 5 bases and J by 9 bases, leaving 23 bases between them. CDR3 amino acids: CASSPVLQGVVGQYF. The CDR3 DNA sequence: TGTGCCAGCAGTCCTGTCTTACAGGGTGTTGTCGGGCAGTACTTC.

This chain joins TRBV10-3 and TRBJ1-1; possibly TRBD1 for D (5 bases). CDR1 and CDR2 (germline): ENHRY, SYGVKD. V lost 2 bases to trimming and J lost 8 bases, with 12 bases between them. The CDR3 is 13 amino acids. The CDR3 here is CAISEVGTPEAFF. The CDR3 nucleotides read TGTGCCATCAGTGAGGTGGGGACTCCGGAAGCTTTCTTT.

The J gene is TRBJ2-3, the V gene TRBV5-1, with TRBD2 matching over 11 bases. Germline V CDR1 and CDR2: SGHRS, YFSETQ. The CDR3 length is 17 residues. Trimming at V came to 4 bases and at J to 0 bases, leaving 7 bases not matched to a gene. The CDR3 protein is CASSAGTSGSSTDTQYF. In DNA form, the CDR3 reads TGCGCCAGCAGCGCCGGGACTAGCGGCTCTAGCACAGATACGCAGTATTTT. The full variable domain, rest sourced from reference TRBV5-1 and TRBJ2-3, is KAGVTQTPRYLIKTRGQQVTLSCSPISGHRSVSWYQQTPGQGLQFLFEYFSETQRNKGNFPGRFSGRQFSNSRSEMNVSTLELGDSALYLCASSAGTSGSSTDTQYFGPGTRLTVL.

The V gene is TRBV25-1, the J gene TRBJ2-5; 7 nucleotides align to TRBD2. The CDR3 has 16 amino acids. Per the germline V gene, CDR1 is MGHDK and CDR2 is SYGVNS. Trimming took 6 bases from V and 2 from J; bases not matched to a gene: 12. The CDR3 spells CASRYQTGSGQETQYF. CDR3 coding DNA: TGTGCCAGCAGATACCAAACGGGTAGCGGGCAAGAGACCCAGTACTTC.

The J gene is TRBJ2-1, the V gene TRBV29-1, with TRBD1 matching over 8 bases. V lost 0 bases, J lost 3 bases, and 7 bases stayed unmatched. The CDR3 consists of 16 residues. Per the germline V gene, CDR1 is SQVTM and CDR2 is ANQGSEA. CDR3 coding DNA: TGCAGCGTTGAAGACGGGGCAGGGGGCGTCTACAATGAGCAGTTCTTC. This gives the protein CSVEDGAGGVYNEQFF.

The CDR3, as DNA: TGCGCCAGCAGCTCCGCCAAATTACTAGCGACCACAGATACGCAGTATTTT. Amino acids: CASSSAKLLATTDTQYF. J is TRBJ2-3 and V is TRBV5-1; 7 bases line up with TRBD2. CDR1 and CDR2 from the germline V gene are SGHRS and YFSETQ. V was pared by 3 bases and J by 2 bases, with 12 bases of the junction left unmatched. The CDR3 is 17 residues long.

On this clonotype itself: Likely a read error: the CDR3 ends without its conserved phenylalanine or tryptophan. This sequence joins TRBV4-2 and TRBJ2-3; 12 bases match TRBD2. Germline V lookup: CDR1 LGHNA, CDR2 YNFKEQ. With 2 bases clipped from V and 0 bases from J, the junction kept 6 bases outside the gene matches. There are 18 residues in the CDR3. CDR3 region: CASSQIAGTSGSTDTQYI. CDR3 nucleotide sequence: TGTGCCAGCAGCCAAATCGCCGGGACTAGCGGGAGCACAGATACGCAGTATATT.

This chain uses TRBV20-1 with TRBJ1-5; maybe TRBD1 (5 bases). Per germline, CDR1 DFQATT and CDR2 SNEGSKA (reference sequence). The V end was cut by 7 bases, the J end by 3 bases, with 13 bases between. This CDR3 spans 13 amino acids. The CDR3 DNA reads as TGCAGTGTTGCAAGGACAACCAATCAGCCCCAGCATTTT. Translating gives CSVARTTNQPQHF.

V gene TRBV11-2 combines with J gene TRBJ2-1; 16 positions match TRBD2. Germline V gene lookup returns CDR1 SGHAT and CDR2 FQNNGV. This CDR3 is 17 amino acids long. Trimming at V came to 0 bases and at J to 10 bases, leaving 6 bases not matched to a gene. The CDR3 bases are TGTGCCAGCAGCTTAGATGGGACTAGCGGGGGGGCCAGGGAGCAGTTCTTC. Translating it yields CASSLDGTSGGAREQFF.

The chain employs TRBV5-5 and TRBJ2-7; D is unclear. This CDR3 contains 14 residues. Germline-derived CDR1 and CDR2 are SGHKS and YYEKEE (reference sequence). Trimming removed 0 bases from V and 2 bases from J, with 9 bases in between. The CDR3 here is CASSLGDGTYEQYF. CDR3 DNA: TGTGCCAGCAGCTTGGGGGATGGAACCTACGAGCAGTACTTC.

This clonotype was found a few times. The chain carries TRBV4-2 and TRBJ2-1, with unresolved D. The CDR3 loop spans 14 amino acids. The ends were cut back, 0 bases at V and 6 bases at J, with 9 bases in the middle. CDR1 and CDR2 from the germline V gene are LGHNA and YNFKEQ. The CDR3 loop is CASSQDIERNEQFF. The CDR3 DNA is TGTGCCAGCAGCCAAGATATAGAGCGCAATGAGCAGTTCTTC.